These 17 T cell receptor beta chains came from one sample sequenced in a study of long-term antiretroviral therapy in people with HIV. The authors ran the immunoSEQ assay, v3.0, at survey level. Libraries were prepared by immunoSEQ multiplex PCR; TCRdb keeps only in-frame clonotypes and omits some of them. The top ten clones hold roughly an eighth of a sample with around 20,000 clones, over 65% of them seen once. The material sequenced was unsorted PBMCs, taken 0.5 years before starting antiretroviral therapy. These TCRs come from a woman in her forties or fifties with HIV.

The chain joins TRBV5-1 to TRBJ1-2; D remains unclear. This CDR3 contains 14 residues. CDR1 is SGHRS, CDR2 YFSETQ, per germline. V was clipped by 1 base and J by 8 bases, with 15 bases between them. The CDR3 region is CASSLSQSPNGYTF. The DNA of the CDR3 is TGCGCCAGCAGCTTGTCCCAGTCCCCTAACGGCTACACCTTC. The full variable domain, rest sourced from reference TRBV5-1 and TRBJ1-2, is KAGVTQTPRYLIKTRGQQVTLSCSPISGHRSVSWYQQTPGQGLQFLFEYFSETQRNKGNFPGRFSGRQFSNSRSEMNVSTLELGDSALYLCASSLSQSPNGYTFGSGTRLTVV.

V and J are TRBV5-6 and TRBJ1-1; 11 nucleotides line up with TRBD1. V dropped 10 bases and J dropped 1; count of bases not matched to a gene: 12. The CDR3 spans 16 residues. The germline gives CDR1 SGHDT, CDR2 YYEEEE. The CDR3 here is CAGGTGGAVTNTEAFF. The CDR3 nucleotides are TGTGCCGGAGGGACAGGGGGAGCGGTTACGAACACTGAAGCTTTCTTT.

V usage is TRBV7-8 and J usage is TRBJ2-5; D possibly corresponds to TRBD2 (5 bases). V lost 2 bases, J lost 2 bases, and 9 bases lay in between. The germline V gene has CDR1 SGHVS and CDR2 FQNEAQ. The CDR3 sequence is 14 residues long. CDR3 sequence reads: CASSLTTGQETQYF. In DNA, the CDR3 is TGTGCCAGCAGCTTAACGACGGGGCAAGAGACCCAGTACTTC. Using reference TRBV7-8 and TRBJ2-5 for the parts outside the CDR3, the full variable domain is GAGVSQSPRYKVAKRGQDVALRCDPISGHVSLFWYQQALGQGPEFLTYFQNEAQLDKSGLPSDRFFAERPEGSVSTLKIQRTQQEDSAVYLCASSLTTGQETQYFGPGTRLLVL.

The chain carries TRBV5-1 and TRBJ1-2; no clear D gene. Germline CDR1 reads SGHRS; CDR2 reads YFSETQ. V gave up 0 bases and J gave up 0 bases, with 3 bases separating them. The CDR3 is 13 amino acids. The CDR3 protein is CASSLEANYGYTF. In nucleotides, the CDR3 is TGCGCCAGCAGCTTGGAAGCTAACTATGGCTACACCTTC.

The V and J genes are TRBV6-6 and TRBJ2-1, with 7 positions matching TRBD1. The CDR3 contains 15 residues. The germline V gene has CDR1 MNHNY and CDR2 SVGAGI (reference sequence). Trimming at V came to 9 bases and at J to 2 bases, leaving 10 bases not matched to a gene. The CDR3 region has the DNA TGTGCCAGTGATGATAGAGGGGGCCCCTACAATGAGCAGTTCTTC. Its translation is CASDDRGGPYNEQFF.

This chain links TRBV6-1 with TRBJ2-7, with TRBD2 matching 9 bases. J gave up 0 bases and V 4 bases, and 7 bases lay outside the gene matches. CDR1 and CDR2 from the germline V gene are MNHNS and SASEGT. The CDR3 loop spans 16 amino acids. DNA of the CDR3: TGTGCCAGCAGTGTTAGCGGGGGAACTAGCTCCTACGAGCAGTACTTC. This sequence encodes CASSVSGGTSSYEQYF.

The chain links TRBV10-3 to TRBJ2-7, with 9 bases identical to TRBD1. From germline, CDR1 is ENHRY and CDR2 SYGVKD. V shed 5 bases and J 6 bases; nucleotides not matched to a gene: 8. There are 14 residues in the CDR3. CDR3 coding DNA: TGTGCCATCAGTCCGGGACAGGGTTCCGTCGAGCAGTACTTC. Translation gives CAISPGQGSVEQYF.

J is TRBJ2-5 and V is TRBV6-5; the match to TRBD2 covers 9 bases. The CDR3 consists of 14 residues. Germline assignment: CDR1 MNHEY and CDR2 SVGAGI. V shed 6 bases and J 5 bases; nucleotides not matched to a gene: 7. The DNA for the CDR3 is TGTGCCAGCAGCCATAGCGGGGGAGGCGAGACCCAGTACTTC. This gives the protein CASSHSGGGETQYF.

The rearrangement joins TRBV5-4 to TRBJ1-2; 9 bases map to TRBD1. This CDR3 has 15 residues. Trimming cost V 3 bases and J 4 bases; bases outside gene matches: 7. CDR1 is SGHNT and CDR2 is YYREEE in the germline V gene (reference sequence). The CDR3 nucleotides are TGTGCCAGCAGCTCAGACCTGACAGGGGGCTATGGCTACACCTTC. It is translated as CASSSDLTGGYGYTF.

This chain uses TRBV5-1 with TRBJ2-6; 12 bases are a match to TRBD1. Trimming removed 2 bases from V and 3 bases from J; junction bases left unmatched: 12. The CDR3 length is 20 residues. Per germline, CDR1 SGHRS and CDR2 YFSETQ. The CDR3 DNA is TGCGCCAGCAGCTTTGCACCAACCGGGACAGGGGGCTTTGGGGCCAACGTCCTGACTTTC. Translated: CASSFAPTGTGGFGANVLTF.

The CDR3 region is CSVEDRQETQYF. In DNA, the CDR3 is TGCAGCGTTGAAGACAGGCAAGAGACCCAGTACTTC. The V call is TRBV29-1, the J call TRBJ2-5; no definite D call. The V gene lost 0 bases and the J gene lost 2 bases, with 4 bases spanning the gap. This CDR3 spans 12 amino acids. The germline V gene encodes CDR1 SQVTM and CDR2 ANQGSEA.

The rearrangement links TRBV30 to TRBJ2-3; 8 bases agree with TRBD2. The CDR3 consists of 15 residues. J was trimmed by 7 bases and V by 5 bases; bases with no gene match: 14. CDR1 is GTSNPN and CDR2 is SVGIG in the germline V gene (reference sequence). As DNA, the CDR3 is TGTGCCTGGGCAGGCTCTAGCGGGCTTTTGCATACGCAGTATTTT. This codes for CAWAGSSGLLHTQYF. The complete variable domain, with remaining parts taken from reference TRBV30 and TRBJ2-3, reads SQTIHQWPATLVQPVGSPLSLECTVEGTSNPNLYWYRQAAGRGLQLLFYSVGIGQISSEVPQNLSASRPQDRQFILSSKKLLLSDSGFYLCAWAGSSGLLHTQYFGPGTRLTVL.

The gene calls are TRBV14 and TRBJ1-2; 8 bases align to TRBD1. Germline CDR1 SGHDN, CDR2 FVKESK. The CDR3 is 13 amino acids. The J segment lost 6 bases and the V segment lost 4 bases, leaving 4 bases of the junction unmatched. CDR3: CASSPQGVHGYTF. CDR3 sequence (DNA): TGTGCCAGCAGCCCACAGGGGGTACATGGCTACACCTTC.

V gene TRBV7-3 combines with J gene TRBJ2-5, with 11 bases that match TRBD1. The junction had 15 bases not matched to a gene; V was cut back by 4 bases and J by 5 bases. Germline V gene lookup returns CDR1 SGHTA and CDR2 FQGTGA. CDR3 length: 18 amino acids. CDR3 sequence reads: CASSSPGQGGLTRETQYF. Here the CDR3 DNA reads TGTGCCAGCAGCTCGCCGGGACAGGGGGGGCTCACAAGGGAGACCCAGTACTTC. The variable domain in full, with the rest retrieved from reference TRBV7-3 and TRBJ2-5, is GAGVSQTPSNKVTEKGKYVELRCDPISGHTALYWYRQSLGQGPEFLIYFQGTGAADDSGLPNDRFFAVRPEGSVSTLKIQRTERGDSAVYLCASSSPGQGGLTRETQYFGPGTRLLVL.

This chain joins TRBV6-5 and TRBJ2-7; 11 nucleotides match TRBD1. V was clipped by 5 bases and J by 2 bases; unmatched bases: 2. Germline V gene data show CDR1 as MNHEY and CDR2 as SVGAGI. The CDR3 is 14 amino acids. CDR3 loop: CASSRDRGAYEQYV. CDR3 coding DNA: TGTGCCAGCAGTAGGGACAGGGGGGCCTACGAGCAGTACGTC.

This chain joins TRBV10-3 and TRBJ2-7; possible D gene TRBD1, 6 bases. The CDR3 covers 15 residues. V shed 3 bases and J shed 0 bases, with 12 bases lying between them. Germline values: CDR1 ENHRY, CDR2 SYGVKD. CDR3 residues: CAISDYDRSSYEQYF. CDR3 in DNA: TGTGCCATCAGTGACTATGACAGGAGCTCCTACGAGCAGTACTTC.

V gene TRBV2 combines with J gene TRBJ1-2; 8 nucleotides line up with TRBD1. The junction had 9 bases not matched to a gene; V was cut back by 5 bases and J by 7 bases. Germline loops: CDR1 SNHLY, CDR2 FYNNEI. This CDR3 is built from 14 residues. CDR3 sequence reads: CASSKGQGVGGYTF. In nucleotides, the CDR3 is TGTGCCAGCAGTAAAGGACAGGGTGTGGGTGGCTACACCTTC.